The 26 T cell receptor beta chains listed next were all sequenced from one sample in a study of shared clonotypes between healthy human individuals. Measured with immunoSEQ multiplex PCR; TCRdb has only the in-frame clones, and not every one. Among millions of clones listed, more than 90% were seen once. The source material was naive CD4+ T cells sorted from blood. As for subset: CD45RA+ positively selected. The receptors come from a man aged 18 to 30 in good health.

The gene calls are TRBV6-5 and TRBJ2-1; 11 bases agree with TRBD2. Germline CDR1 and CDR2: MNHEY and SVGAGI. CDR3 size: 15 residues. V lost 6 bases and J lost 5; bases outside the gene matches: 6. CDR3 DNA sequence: TGTGCCAGCAGACGCAAGACTAGCGGGGACAATGAGCAGTTCTTC. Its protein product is CASRRKTSGDNEQFF.

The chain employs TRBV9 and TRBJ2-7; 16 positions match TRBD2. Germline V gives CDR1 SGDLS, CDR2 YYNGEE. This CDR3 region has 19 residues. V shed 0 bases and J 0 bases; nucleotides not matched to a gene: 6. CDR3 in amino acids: CASSVEAGLAGGSSYEQYF. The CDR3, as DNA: TGTGCCAGCAGCGTAGAGGCGGGACTAGCGGGAGGGAGCTCCTACGAGCAGTACTTC.

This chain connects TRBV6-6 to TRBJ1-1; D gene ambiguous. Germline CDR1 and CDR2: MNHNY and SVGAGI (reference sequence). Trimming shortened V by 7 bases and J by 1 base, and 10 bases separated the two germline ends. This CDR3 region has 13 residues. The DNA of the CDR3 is TGTGCCAGCATGGAACTAGGGAACACTGAAGCTTTCTTT. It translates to CASMELGNTEAFF.

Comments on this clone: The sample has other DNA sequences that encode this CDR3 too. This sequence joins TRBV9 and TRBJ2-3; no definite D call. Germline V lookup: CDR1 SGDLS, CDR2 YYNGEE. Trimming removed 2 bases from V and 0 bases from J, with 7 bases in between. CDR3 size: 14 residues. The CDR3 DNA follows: TGTGCCAGCAGCGTCGCAGGCAGCACAGATACGCAGTATTTT. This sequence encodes CASSVAGSTDTQYF. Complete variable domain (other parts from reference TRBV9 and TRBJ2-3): DSGVTQTPKHLITATGQRVTLRCSPRSGDLSVYWYQQSLDQGLQFLIQYYNGEERAKGNILERFSAQQFPDLHSELNLSSLELGDSALYFCASSVAGSTDTQYFGPGTRLTVL.

CDR3 sequence: CASSLSQLSYEQYF. CDR3 coding DNA: TGTGCCAGCAGCTTGTCGCAGCTATCCTACGAGCAGTACTTC. The V gene is TRBV11-2, the J gene TRBJ2-5; no firm D call. The DNA end is a closer match to TRBJ2-7, so the J assignment may be wrong. Germline CDR1 is SGHAT and CDR2 is FQNNGV. There are 14 residues in the CDR3.

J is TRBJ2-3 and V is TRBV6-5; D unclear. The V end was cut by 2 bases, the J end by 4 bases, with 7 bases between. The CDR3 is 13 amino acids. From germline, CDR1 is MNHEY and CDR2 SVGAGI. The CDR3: CASSYDLADTQYF. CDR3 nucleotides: TGTGCCAGCAGTTACGACCTCGCAGATACGCAGTATTTT.

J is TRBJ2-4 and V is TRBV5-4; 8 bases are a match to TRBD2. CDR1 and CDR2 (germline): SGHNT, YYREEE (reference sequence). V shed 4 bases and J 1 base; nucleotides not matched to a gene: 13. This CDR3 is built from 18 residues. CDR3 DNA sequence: TGTGCCAGCAGCCCGGGGGGAGCCGGGGGGGCCGCCAAAAACATTCAGTACTTC. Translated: CASSPGGAGGAAKNIQYF.

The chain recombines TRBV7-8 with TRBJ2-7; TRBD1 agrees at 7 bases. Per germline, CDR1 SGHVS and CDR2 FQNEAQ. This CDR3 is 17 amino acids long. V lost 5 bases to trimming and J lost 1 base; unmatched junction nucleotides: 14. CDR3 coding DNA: TGTGCCAGCAGCCTAATCTCGGGGCAGGGGGATTCCTACGAGCAGTACTTC. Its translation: CASSLISGQGDSYEQYF.

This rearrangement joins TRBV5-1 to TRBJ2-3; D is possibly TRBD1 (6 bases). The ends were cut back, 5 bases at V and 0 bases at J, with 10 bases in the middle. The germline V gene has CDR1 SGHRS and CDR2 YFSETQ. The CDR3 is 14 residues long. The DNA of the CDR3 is TGCGCCAGCAGACAGGGATTTAGCACAGATACGCAGTATTTT. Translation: CASRQGFSTDTQYF.

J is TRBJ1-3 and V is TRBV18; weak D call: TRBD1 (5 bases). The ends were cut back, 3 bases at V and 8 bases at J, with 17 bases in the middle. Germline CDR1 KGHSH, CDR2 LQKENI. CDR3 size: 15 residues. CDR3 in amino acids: CASSPYPTGGDTIYF. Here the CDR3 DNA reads TGTGCCAGCTCACCCTACCCGACGGGAGGGGACACCATATATTTT. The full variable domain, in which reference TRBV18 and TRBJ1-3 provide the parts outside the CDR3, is NAGVMQNPRHLVRRRGQEARLRCSPMKGHSHVYWYRQLPEEGLKFMVYLQKENIIDESGMPKERFSAEFPKEGPSILRIQQVVRGDSAAYFCASSPYPTGGDTIYFGEGSWLTVV.

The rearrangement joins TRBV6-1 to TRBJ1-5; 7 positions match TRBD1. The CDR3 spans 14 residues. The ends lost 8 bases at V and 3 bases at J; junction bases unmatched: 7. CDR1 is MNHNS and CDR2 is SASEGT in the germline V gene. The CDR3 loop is CASSSQGLNQPQHF. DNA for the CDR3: TGTGCCAGCTCGTCACAGGGGCTCAATCAGCCCCAGCATTTT.

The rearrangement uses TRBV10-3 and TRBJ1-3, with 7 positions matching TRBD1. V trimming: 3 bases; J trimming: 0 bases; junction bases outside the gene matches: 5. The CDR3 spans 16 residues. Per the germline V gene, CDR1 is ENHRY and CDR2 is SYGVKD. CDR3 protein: CAISDPDRRSGNTIYF. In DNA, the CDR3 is TGTGCCATCAGTGACCCGGACAGGCGCTCTGGAAACACCATATATTTT.

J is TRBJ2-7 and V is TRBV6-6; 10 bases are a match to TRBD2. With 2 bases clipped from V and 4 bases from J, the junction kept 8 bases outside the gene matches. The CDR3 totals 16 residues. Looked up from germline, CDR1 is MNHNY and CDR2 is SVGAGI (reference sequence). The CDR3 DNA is TGTGCCAGCAGTTACCCGGGTAGCGGGGGGATGTACGAGCAGTACTTC. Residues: CASSYPGSGGMYEQYF.

The chain's CDR3 is CASRDSTGAGEAFF. For the CDR3, the DNA is TGTGCCAGCAGAGACTCGACAGGGGCTGGTGAAGCTTTCTTT. The rearrangement links TRBV6-1 to TRBJ1-1, with TRBD1 matching over 8 bases. The trim removed 6 bases at V and 7 bases at J, leaving 10 bases unmatched. The CDR3 loop spans 14 amino acids. Germline assignment: CDR1 MNHNS and CDR2 SASEGT.

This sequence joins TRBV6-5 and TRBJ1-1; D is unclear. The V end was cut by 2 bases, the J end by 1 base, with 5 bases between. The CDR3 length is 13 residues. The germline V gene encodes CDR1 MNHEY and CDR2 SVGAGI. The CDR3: CASSYRKNTEAFF. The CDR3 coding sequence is TGTGCCAGCAGTTACCGCAAGAACACTGAAGCTTTCTTT.

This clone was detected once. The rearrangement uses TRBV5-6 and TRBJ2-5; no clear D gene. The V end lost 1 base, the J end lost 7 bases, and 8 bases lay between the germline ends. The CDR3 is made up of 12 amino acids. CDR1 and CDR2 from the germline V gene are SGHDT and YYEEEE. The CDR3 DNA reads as TGTGCCAGCAGCTTGTCGTCCGGGACCCAGTACTTC. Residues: CASSLSSGTQYF. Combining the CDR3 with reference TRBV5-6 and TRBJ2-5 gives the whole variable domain DAGVTQSPTHLIKTRGQQVTLRCSPKSGHDTVSWYQQALGQGPQFIFQYYEEEERQRGNFPDRFSGHQFPNYSSELNVNALLLGDSALYLCASSLSSGTQYFGPGTRLLVL.

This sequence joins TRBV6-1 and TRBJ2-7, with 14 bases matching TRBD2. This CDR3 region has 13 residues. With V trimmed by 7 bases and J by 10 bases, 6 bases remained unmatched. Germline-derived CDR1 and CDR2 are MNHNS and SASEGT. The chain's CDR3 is CASKGTSGSSQYF. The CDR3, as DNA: TGTGCCAGCAAAGGGACTAGCGGGAGTAGTCAGTACTTC.

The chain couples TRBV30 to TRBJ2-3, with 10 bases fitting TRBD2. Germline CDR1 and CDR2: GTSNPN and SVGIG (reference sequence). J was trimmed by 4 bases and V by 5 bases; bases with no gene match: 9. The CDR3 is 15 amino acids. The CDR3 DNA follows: TGTGCCTGGGGGCTGGGGCTAGCGGGAGCAGATACGCAGTATTTT. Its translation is CAWGLGLAGADTQYF. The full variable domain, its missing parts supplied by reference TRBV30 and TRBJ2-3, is SQTIHQWPATLVQPVGSPLSLECTVEGTSNPNLYWYRQAAGRGLQLLFYSVGIGQISSEVPQNLSASRPQDRQFILSSKKLLLSDSGFYLCAWGLGLAGADTQYFGPGTRLTVL.

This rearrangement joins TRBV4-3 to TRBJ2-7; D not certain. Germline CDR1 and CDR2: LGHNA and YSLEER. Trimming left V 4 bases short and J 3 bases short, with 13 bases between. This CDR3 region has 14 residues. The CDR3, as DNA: TGCGCCAGCAGCCCCACTCGCGGAAGCTACGAGCAGTACTTC. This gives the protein CASSPTRGSYEQYF.

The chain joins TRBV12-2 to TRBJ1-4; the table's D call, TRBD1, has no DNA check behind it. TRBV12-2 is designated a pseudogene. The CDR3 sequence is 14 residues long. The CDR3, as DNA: TGTGCAAGTCGCGAGACACGGACTAATGAAAAACTGTTTTTT. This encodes CASRETRTNEKLFF.

CDR3 amino acids: CASSLHPGMNTEAFF. DNA of the CDR3: TGTGCCAGCAGCTTACACCCAGGGATGAACACTGAAGCTTTCTTT. The chain is built from TRBV5-4 and TRBJ1-1; tentative D call: TRBD1 (5 bases). The CDR3 length is 15 residues. V dropped 2 bases and J dropped 0 bases, with 11 bases sitting between them. CDR1 is SGHNT, CDR2 YYREEE, per germline (reference sequence). Full variable domain (outside the CDR3, taken from reference TRBV5-4 and TRBJ1-1): ETGVTQSPTHLIKTRGQQVTLRCSSQSGHNTVSWYQQALGQGPQFIFQYYREEENGRGNFPPRFSGLQFPNYSSELNVNALELDDSALYLCASSLHPGMNTEAFFGQGTRLTVV.

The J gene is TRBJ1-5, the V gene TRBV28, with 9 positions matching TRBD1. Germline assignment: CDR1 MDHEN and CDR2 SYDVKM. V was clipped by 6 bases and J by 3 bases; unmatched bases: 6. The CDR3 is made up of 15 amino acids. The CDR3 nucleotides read TGTGCCAGCAGATCGGGACAGGGAAACAATCAGCCCCAGCATTTT. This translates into CASRSGQGNNQPQHF. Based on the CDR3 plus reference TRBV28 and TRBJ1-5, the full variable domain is DVKVTQSSRYLVKRTGEKVFLECVQDMDHENMFWYRQDPGLGLRLIYFSYDVKMKEKGDIPEGYSVSREKKERFSLILESASTNQTSMYLCASRSGQGNNQPQHFGDGTRLSIL.

CDR3 region: CASTQTETQYF. The CDR3, as DNA: TGTGCCAGCACCCAGACGGAGACCCAGTACTTC. The chain combines TRBV6-5 with TRBJ2-5; no clear D. Trimming took 7 bases from V and 5 from J, leaving 8 bases between them. The CDR3 has 11 residues. Germline loops: CDR1 MNHEY, CDR2 SVGAGI.

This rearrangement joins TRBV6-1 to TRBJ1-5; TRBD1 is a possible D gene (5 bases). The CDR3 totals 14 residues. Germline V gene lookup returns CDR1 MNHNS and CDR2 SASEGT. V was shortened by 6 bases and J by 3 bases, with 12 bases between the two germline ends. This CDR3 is CASRRSGPNQPQHF. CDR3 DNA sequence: TGTGCCAGCAGGCGCTCAGGGCCCAATCAGCCCCAGCATTTT.

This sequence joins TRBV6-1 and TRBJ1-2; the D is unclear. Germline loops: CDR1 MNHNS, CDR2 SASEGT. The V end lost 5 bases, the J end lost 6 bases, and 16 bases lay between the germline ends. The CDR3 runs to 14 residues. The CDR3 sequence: CASSPQLGPHGYTF. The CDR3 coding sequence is TGTGCCAGCAGTCCCCAGTTGGGTCCCCATGGCTACACCTTC.

The DNA for the CDR3 is TGCGCCAGCAGCCAAGATACAGGAAGTTTAGCGGGAGGGCCGGTAGATACGCAGTATTTT. Its translation is CASSQDTGSLAGGPVDTQYF. This sequence joins TRBV4-3 and TRBJ2-3; TRBD2 matches 11 bases. The length of the CDR3 is 20 residues. V lost 0 bases to trimming and J lost 5 bases; unmatched junction nucleotides: 16. The germline CDR1 and CDR2 sequences are LGHNA and YSLEER.